One and the same sample provided the 24 T cell receptor beta chains below, sequenced in a study of blood T cells in healthy people across ages (dated by TCRdb to the mid-2010s). Preparation of the library involved 5' RACE. For sequencing, an Illumina HiSeq 2500 was employed. The second PCR ran for about 6 to 11 cycles and used a J-beta primer mix along with a sample-barcoded 5' primer. TCRdb trimmed public reads at Q25 via fastp, called clones via MiXCR and kept in-frame beta chains. Each entry merges the rows of one CDR3 protein and shows their most common DNA and genes. Recorded for this sample are 650,000 to 950,000 distinct CDR3 sequences; around 42% of them occurred a single time. Roughly 19% of the sample rests with the top ten. The sequencing input was blood. The origin of the receptors is a man in his sixties in good health.

As regards this clonotype: A much larger clone differs by one base, so this may be a read error. The chain couples TRBV7-2 to TRBJ2-5; perhaps TRBD2 as D (6 bases). The CDR3 is 14 amino acids. Germline values: CDR1 SGHTA, CDR2 FQGNSA. The V end lost 3 bases, the J end lost 11 bases, and 19 bases lay between the germline ends. The CDR3 reads CASSFGTVDNEQYF. The CDR3 region has the DNA TGTGCCAGCAGCTTCGGGACTGTTGACAATGAGCAGTACTTC.

The chain is built from TRBV27 and TRBJ1-5; the D gene is possibly TRBD1 (6 bases). V dropped 6 bases and J dropped 7 bases, with 19 bases sitting between them. CDR1 is MNHEY, CDR2 SMNVEV, per germline (reference sequence). This CDR3 region has 15 residues. CDR3 loop: CASSLGGGPGQPQHF. For the CDR3, the DNA is TGTGCCAGCAGCTTGGGGGGGGGGCCTGGACAGCCCCAGCATTTT.

The rearrangement links TRBV28 to TRBJ2-5; D tentatively fits TRBD1 or TRBD2 (5 bases each). With 6 bases removed from V and 11 bases from J, the gap between germline ends came to 19 bases. Germline CDR1 MDHEN, CDR2 SYDVKM. This CDR3 is built from 13 residues. The CDR3 DNA sequence: TGTGCCAGCAGAACGAGGGGACCCGGGGAGCAGTACTTC. It encodes CASRTRGPGEQYF. Looking up the rest from reference TRBV28 and TRBJ2-5 gives the full variable domain: DVKVTQSSRYLVKRTGEKVFLECVQDMDHENMFWYRQDPGLGLRLIYFSYDVKMKEKGDIPEGYSVSREKKERFSLILESASTNQTSMYLCASRTRGPGEQYFGPGTRLLVL.

This clonotype was counted a few times. The genes are TRBV7-9 and TRBJ2-5; D ambiguous. CDR1 is SEHNR, CDR2 FQNEAQ, per germline (reference sequence). The CDR3 sequence is 14 residues long. With 4 bases removed from V and 5 bases from J, the gap between germline ends came to 14 bases. The CDR3 loop reads CASSSQHLLETQYF. CDR3 coding DNA: TGTGCCAGCAGCTCCCAACACCTCCTGGAGACCCAGTACTTC.

The chain uses TRBV20-1 and TRBJ2-1; 9 positions agree with TRBD2. Trimming removed 3 bases from V and 3 bases from J; junction bases left unmatched: 3. The germline CDR1 and CDR2 sequences are DFQATT and SNEGSKA (reference sequence). The CDR3 loop spans 14 amino acids. CDR3 residues: CSASERGDYNEQFF. As DNA, the CDR3 is TGCAGTGCTAGCGAGCGGGGGGACTACAATGAGCAGTTCTTC.

This clonotype showed up just a few times. This chain joins TRBV29-1 and TRBJ1-2, with D perhaps matching TRBD1 (5 bases). The CDR3 consists of 13 residues. The V gene lost 2 bases and the J gene lost 8 bases, with 15 bases spanning the gap. From germline, CDR1 is SQVTM and CDR2 ANQGSEA. CDR3 amino acids: CSVESFGAGGYTF. The CDR3, as DNA: TGCAGCGTTGAATCGTTTGGGGCAGGCGGCTACACCTTC.

The genes are TRBV27 and TRBJ2-4; TRBD1 matches at 8 bases. This CDR3 region has 19 residues. CDR1 MNHEY and CDR2 SMNVEV come from the germline V gene (reference sequence). V gave up 5 bases and J gave up 1 base; unmatched junction bases: 16. CDR3 DNA sequence: TGTGCCAGCAGTCCCCAGGGGGACAGGATTGGGGCGGCCAAAAACATTCAGTACTTC. It specifies CASSPQGDRIGAAKNIQYF.

The rearrangement uses TRBV13 and TRBJ2-1; 11 bases are a match to TRBD1. Germline V gene data show CDR1 as PRHDT and CDR2 as FYEKMQ (reference sequence). The CDR3 is 15 amino acids. Losses at the gene ends were 5 bases for V and 13 bases for J; bases not matched to a gene: 13. The CDR3 DNA reads as TGTGCCAGCAGCAAACGGGACAGGGGGAGTGAGACCCAGTTCTTC. Translated, it gives CASSKRDRGSETQFF.

The chain carries TRBV20-1 and TRBJ1-5; possibly TRBD1 for D (5 bases). Trimming removed 3 bases from V and 6 bases from J, with 24 bases in between. CDR3 length equals 17 residues. Per germline, CDR1 DFQATT and CDR2 SNEGSKA (reference sequence). Here the CDR3 reads CSARRTQGGVRGQPQHF. In DNA, the CDR3 is TGCAGTGCTAGGAGGACCCAAGGCGGCGTGAGGGGTCAGCCCCAGCATTTT.

The rearrangement joins TRBV9 to TRBJ2-1, with 11 positions matching TRBD1. This CDR3 contains 16 residues. V dropped 2 bases and J dropped 3; count of bases not matched to a gene: 4. From germline, CDR1 is SGDLS and CDR2 YYNGEE. The CDR3 loop reads CASSVRDRGFYNEQFF. The CDR3 DNA sequence: TGTGCCAGCAGCGTCCGGGACAGGGGGTTCTACAATGAGCAGTTCTTC.

This chain links TRBV13 with TRBJ1-6, with no clear D. Trimming cost V 4 bases and J 9 bases, with 10 bases left between them. The V gene's germline CDR1 is PRHDT and CDR2 FYEKMQ (reference sequence). The CDR3 has 13 residues. CDR3 in DNA: TGTGCCAGCAGCTCTCAGGCTGGTTCACCCCTCCACTTT. Amino acids: CASSSQAGSPLHF. The full variable domain, with the rest looked up from reference TRBV13 and TRBJ1-6, is AAGVIQSPRHLIKEKRETATLKCYPIPRHDTVYWYQQGPGQDPQFLISFYEKMQSDKGSIPDRFSAQQFSDYHSELNMSSLELGDSALYFCASSSQAGSPLHFGNGTRLTVT.

The chain recombines TRBV7-2 with TRBJ2-3, with TRBD1 identical over 7 bases. With 5 bases clipped from V and 10 bases from J, the junction kept 6 bases outside the gene matches. The CDR3 extends over 12 amino acids. The V gene's germline CDR1 is SGHTA and CDR2 FQGNSA. In nucleotides, the CDR3 is TGTGCCAGCAGCATCGACAGGGTTCCGCAGTATTTT. Translation: CASSIDRVPQYF.

The chain uses TRBV2 and TRBJ2-4; D gene unclear. The J call may be mistaken, given a closer DNA end match to TRBJ2-7. This CDR3 region has 14 residues. The V gene's germline CDR1 is SNHLY and CDR2 FYNNEI. In DNA form, the CDR3 reads TGTGCCAGCAAGCCTGTTCCTCCTGCCTACGAGCAGTACTTC. The encoded protein is CASKPVPPAYEQYF.

Many counts were recorded for this clonotype. V usage is TRBV12-3 or TRBV12-4 and J usage is TRBJ2-7, with a possible D match to TRBD1 (5 bases). V was shortened by 1 base and J by 9 bases, with 16 bases between the two germline ends. The CDR3 consists of 14 residues. The CDR3 loop reads CASSLGQGSSRQYF. As DNA, the CDR3 is TGTGCCAGCAGTTTAGGGCAGGGAAGTTCACGGCAGTACTTC.

The chain recombines TRBV10-3 with TRBJ2-3; the D is unclear. The ends were cut back, 4 bases at V and 2 bases at J, with 13 bases in the middle. Germline V lookup: CDR1 ENHRY, CDR2 SYGVKD. This CDR3 region has 15 residues. The CDR3 is CAISGSTRHTDTQYF. CDR3 bases: TGTGCCATCAGTGGTTCGACAAGGCACACAGATACGCAGTATTTT.

CDR3 sequence (DNA): TGCGCCAGCAGCCCCGGACCGATGCAAGAGACCCAGTACTTC. Protein sequence: CASSPGPMQETQYF. The chain carries TRBV5-1 and TRBJ2-5; D remains unclear. From germline, CDR1 is SGHRS and CDR2 YFSETQ. Trimming removed 4 bases from V and 2 bases from J, with 12 bases in between. The CDR3 covers 14 residues.

In its sample, this clonotype was seen once. The J gene is TRBJ1-5, the V gene TRBV7-2; 7 nucleotides agree with TRBD1. With 3 bases clipped from V and 8 bases from J, the junction kept 16 bases outside the gene matches. Germline lookup yields CDR1 SGHTA and CDR2 FQGNSA. CDR3 length equals 17 residues. Here the CDR3 reads CASSFSLRGLQGEPQHF. DNA of the CDR3: TGTGCCAGCAGCTTTTCCTTAAGGGGGCTCCAGGGGGAGCCCCAGCATTTT.

The chain joins TRBV24-1 to TRBJ2-1, with D possibly called TRBD1 or TRBD2 (5 bases each). Germline assignment: CDR1 KGHDR and CDR2 SFDVKD. The CDR3 is 15 amino acids. The germline V and J ends were trimmed by 7 bases and 5 bases, with 17 bases remaining between them. This chain's CDR3 is CATSQSGTAHNEQFF. DNA of the CDR3: TGTGCCACCAGCCAGTCCGGGACGGCCCACAATGAGCAGTTCTTC.

This clonotype was seen only a few times. This sequence joins TRBV4-3 and TRBJ2-4; a possible D gene is TRBD1 (6 bases). CDR1 and CDR2 from the germline V gene are LGHNA and YSLEER. The germline V and J ends were trimmed by 0 bases and 0 bases, with 15 bases remaining between them. CDR3 length equals 18 residues. The chain's CDR3 is CASSQDGQSFLAKNIQYF. The CDR3 DNA reads TGCGCCAGCAGCCAAGACGGACAGTCGTTTTTAGCCAAAAACATTCAGTACTTC.

This clonotype was observed once. This chain joins TRBV20-1 and TRBJ1-6; no definite D call. Germline V gene lookup returns CDR1 DFQATT and CDR2 SNEGSKA (reference sequence). CDR3 size: 14 residues. Trimming removed 5 bases from V and 6 bases from J, with 14 bases in between. The CDR3 sequence is CSASVQPFNSPLHF. The DNA for the CDR3 is TGCAGTGCTTCAGTCCAGCCCTTTAATTCACCCCTCCACTTT.

The V gene is TRBV7-2, the J gene TRBJ1-5, with D possibly matching TRBD1 (5 bases). The CDR3 length is 13 residues. Germline V gene lookup returns CDR1 SGHTA and CDR2 FQGNSA. Trimming removed 5 bases from V and 7 bases from J, with 12 bases in between. The CDR3 sequence: CASSPVGTQPQHF. The CDR3, as DNA: TGTGCCAGCAGCCCCGTCGGGACCCAGCCCCAGCATTTT.

This clonotype was observed a handful of times. The gene calls are TRBV25-1 and TRBJ1-2, with 11 bases lining up with TRBD1. Germline CDR1 is MGHDK and CDR2 is SYGVNS. The CDR3 covers 16 residues. The J segment lost 7 bases and the V segment lost 1 base, leaving 8 bases of the junction unmatched. The CDR3 bases are TGTGCCAGCAGTGAATTAAGTCCCGGGACAGGGGGTGGCTACACCTTC. Amino acids: CASSELSPGTGGGYTF.

The V gene is TRBV20-1, the J gene TRBJ2-7, with 10 bases matching TRBD2. The CDR3 covers 14 residues. The junction had 10 bases not matched to a gene; V was cut back by 4 bases and J by 7 bases. CDR1 DFQATT and CDR2 SNEGSKA come from the germline V gene (reference sequence). The DNA of the CDR3 is TGCAGTGCTACAAGCGGGGGGGCATTAAATGAGCAGTACTTC. Translated, it gives CSATSGGALNEQYF.

This clonotype was seen a few times. The genes are TRBV20-1 and TRBJ2-4; TRBD2 might be the D (6 bases). Trimming cost V 5 bases and J 0 bases, with 8 bases left between them. The CDR3 totals 13 residues. Germline assignment: CDR1 DFQATT and CDR2 SNEGSKA (reference sequence). The CDR3 reads CSAPREAKNIQYF. The CDR3 nucleotides read TGCAGTGCTCCGCGGGAAGCCAAAAACATTCAGTACTTC.